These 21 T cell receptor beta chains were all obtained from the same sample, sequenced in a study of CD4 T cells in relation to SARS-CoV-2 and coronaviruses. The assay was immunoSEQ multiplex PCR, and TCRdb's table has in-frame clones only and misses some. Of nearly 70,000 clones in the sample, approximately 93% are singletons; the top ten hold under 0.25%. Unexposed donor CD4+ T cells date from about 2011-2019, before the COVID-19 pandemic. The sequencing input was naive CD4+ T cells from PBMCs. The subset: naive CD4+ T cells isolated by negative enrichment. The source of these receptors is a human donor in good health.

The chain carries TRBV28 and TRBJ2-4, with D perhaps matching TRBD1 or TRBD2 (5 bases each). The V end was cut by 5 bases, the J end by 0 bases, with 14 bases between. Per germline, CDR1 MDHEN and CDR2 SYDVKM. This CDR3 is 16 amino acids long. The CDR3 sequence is CASSPPVGEAKNIQYF. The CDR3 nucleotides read TGTGCCAGCAGTCCCCCAGTGGGGGAAGCCAAAAACATTCAGTACTTC.

DNA for the CDR3: TGTGCCAGCAGCTTAAGTATGAACACTGAAGCTTTCTTT. It translates to CASSLSMNTEAFF. The chain couples TRBV5-6 to TRBJ1-1; D is undetermined. The germline V gene encodes CDR1 SGHDT and CDR2 YYEEEE. Trimming took off 2 bases at V and 0 bases at J, with 5 bases between the two ends. The length of the CDR3 is 13 residues.

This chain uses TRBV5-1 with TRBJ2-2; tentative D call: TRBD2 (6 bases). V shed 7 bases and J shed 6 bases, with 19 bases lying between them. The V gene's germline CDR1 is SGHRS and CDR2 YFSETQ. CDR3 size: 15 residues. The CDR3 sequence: CASSMGEADPGELFF. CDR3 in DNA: TGCGCCAGCTCCATGGGGGAGGCCGACCCCGGGGAGCTGTTTTTT.

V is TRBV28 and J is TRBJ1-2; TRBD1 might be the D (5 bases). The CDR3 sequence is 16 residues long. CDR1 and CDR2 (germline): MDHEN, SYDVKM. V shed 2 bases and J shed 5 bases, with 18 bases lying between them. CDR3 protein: CASSLSVGQGKYGYTF. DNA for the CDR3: TGTGCCAGCAGTTTAAGTGTCGGACAAGGGAAGTATGGCTACACCTTC.

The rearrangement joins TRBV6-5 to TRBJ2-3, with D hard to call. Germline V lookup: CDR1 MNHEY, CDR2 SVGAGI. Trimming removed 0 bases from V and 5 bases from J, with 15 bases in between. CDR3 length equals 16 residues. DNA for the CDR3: TGTGCCAGCAGTTACTCCGGCCCCCGGGTAGGAGATACGCAGTATTTT. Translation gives CASSYSGPRVGDTQYF.

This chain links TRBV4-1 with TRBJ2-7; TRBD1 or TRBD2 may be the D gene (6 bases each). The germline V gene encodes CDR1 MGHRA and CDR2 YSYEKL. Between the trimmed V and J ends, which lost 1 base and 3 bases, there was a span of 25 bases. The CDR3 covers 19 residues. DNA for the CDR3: TGCGCCAGCAGCCAAGCTCCCCCAGGGGCGGGACGGGTCGTCTACGAGCAGTACTTC. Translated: CASSQAPPGAGRVVYEQYF.

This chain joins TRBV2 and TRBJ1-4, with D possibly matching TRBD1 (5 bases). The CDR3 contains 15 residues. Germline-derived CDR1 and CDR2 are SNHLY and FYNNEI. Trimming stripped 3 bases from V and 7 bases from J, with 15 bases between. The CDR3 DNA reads TGTGCCAGCAGTGACCTCGTCGGGGGAACTGAAAAACTGTTTTTT. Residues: CASSDLVGGTEKLFF.

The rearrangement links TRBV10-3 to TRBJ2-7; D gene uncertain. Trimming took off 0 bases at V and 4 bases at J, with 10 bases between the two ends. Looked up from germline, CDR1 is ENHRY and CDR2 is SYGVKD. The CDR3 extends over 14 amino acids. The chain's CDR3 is CAISESTVVYEQYF. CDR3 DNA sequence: TGTGCCATCAGTGAGTCAACGGTGGTATACGAGCAGTACTTC.

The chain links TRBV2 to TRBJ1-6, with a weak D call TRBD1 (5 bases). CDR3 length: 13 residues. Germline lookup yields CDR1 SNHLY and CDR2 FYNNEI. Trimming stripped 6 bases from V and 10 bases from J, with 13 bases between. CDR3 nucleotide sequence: TGTGCCAGCAGCACAGGTATGGGCTCACCCCTCCACTTT. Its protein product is CASSTGMGSPLHF.

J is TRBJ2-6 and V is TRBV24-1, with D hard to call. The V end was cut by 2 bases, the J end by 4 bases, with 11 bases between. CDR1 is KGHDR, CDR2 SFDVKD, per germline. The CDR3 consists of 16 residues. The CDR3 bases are TGTGCCACCAGTGATTGGACGGCCGGCGGGGCCAACGTCCTGACTTTC. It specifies CATSDWTAGGANVLTF.

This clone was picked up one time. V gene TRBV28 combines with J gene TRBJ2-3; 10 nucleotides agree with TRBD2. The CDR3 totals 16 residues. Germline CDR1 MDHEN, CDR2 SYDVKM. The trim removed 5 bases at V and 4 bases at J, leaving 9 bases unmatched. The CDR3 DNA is TGTGCCAGCAGTCCCACGAGCGGGGGGGCCTCAGATACGCAGTATTTT. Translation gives CASSPTSGGASDTQYF.

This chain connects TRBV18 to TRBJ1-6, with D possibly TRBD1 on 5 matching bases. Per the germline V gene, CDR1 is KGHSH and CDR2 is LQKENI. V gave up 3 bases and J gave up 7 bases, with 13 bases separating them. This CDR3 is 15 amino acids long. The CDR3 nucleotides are TGTGCCAGCTCACCCGGGGCGCCGAGCAATTCACCCCTCCACTTT. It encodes CASSPGAPSNSPLHF.

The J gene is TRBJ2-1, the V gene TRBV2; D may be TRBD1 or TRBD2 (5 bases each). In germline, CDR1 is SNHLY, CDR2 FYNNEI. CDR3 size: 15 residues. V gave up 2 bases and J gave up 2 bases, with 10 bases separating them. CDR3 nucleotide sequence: TGTGCCAGCAGTGAATCGGGGCCTACCTACAATGAGCAGTTCTTC. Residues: CASSESGPTYNEQFF.

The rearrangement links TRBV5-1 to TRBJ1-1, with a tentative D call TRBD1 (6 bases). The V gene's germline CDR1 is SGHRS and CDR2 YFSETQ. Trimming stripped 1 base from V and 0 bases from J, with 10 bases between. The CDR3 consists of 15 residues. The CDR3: CASSLQGGMNTEAFF. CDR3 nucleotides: TGCGCCAGCAGCTTGCAAGGGGGAATGAACACTGAAGCTTTCTTT.

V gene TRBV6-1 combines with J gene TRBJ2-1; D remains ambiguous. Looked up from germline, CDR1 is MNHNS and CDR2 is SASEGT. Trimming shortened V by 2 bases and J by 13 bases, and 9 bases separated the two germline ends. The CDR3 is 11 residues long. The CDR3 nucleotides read TGTGCCAGCAGTGAAATGTCAAGTCAGTTCTTC. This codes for CASSEMSSQFF.

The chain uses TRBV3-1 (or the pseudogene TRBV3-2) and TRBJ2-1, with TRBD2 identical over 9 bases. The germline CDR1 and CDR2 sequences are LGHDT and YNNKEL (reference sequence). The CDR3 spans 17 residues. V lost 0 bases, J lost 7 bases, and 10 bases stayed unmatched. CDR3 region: CASSQEGGSGSGNEQFF. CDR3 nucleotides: TGTGCCAGCAGCCAAGAAGGAGGTAGCGGGAGTGGTAATGAGCAGTTCTTC.

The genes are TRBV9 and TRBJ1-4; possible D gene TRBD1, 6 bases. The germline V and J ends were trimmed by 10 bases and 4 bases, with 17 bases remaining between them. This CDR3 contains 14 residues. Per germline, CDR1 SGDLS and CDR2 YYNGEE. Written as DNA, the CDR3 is TGTGCCTGCCCATGGGGGGGCTATAATGAAAAACTGTTTTTT. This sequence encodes CACPWGGYNEKLFF.

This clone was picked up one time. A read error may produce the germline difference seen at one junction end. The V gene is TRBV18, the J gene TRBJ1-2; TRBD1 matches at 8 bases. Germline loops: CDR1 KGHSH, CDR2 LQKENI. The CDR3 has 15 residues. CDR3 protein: CASSPPSGGNYGYIF. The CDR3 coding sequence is TGTGCCAGCTCACCACCGTCAGGGGGCAACTATGGCTACATCTTC. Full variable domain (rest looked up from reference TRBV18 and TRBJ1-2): NAGVMQNPRHLVRRRGQEARLRCSPMKGHSHVYWYRQLPEEGLKFMVYLQKENIIDESGMPKERFSAEFPKEGPSILRIQQVVRGDSAAYFCASSPPSGGNYGYIFGSGTRLTVV.

In nucleotides, the CDR3 is TGTGCCAGCAGTTCACCTCCGGGACTAGCGGGGGAGAACACCGGGGAGCTGTTTTTT. It is translated as CASSSPPGLAGENTGELFF. V gene TRBV6-2 or TRBV6-3 combines with J gene TRBJ2-2, with 14 positions matching TRBD2. Per the germline V gene, CDR1 is MNHEY and CDR2 is SVGEGT. V shed 4 bases and J 1 base; nucleotides not matched to a gene: 8. The CDR3 is 19 amino acids.

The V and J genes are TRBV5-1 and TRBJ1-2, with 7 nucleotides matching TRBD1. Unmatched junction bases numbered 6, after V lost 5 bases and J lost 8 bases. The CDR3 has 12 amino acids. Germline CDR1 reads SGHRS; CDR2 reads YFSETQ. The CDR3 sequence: CASREGTEGYTF. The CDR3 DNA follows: TGCGCCAGCAGGGAGGGGACAGAAGGCTACACCTTC.

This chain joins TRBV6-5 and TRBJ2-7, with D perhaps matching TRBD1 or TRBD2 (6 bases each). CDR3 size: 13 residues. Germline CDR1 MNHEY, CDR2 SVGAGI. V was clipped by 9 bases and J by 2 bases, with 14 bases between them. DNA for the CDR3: TGTGCCAGTTGGAGGGACACAGCCTACGAGCAGTACTTC. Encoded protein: CASWRDTAYEQYF.